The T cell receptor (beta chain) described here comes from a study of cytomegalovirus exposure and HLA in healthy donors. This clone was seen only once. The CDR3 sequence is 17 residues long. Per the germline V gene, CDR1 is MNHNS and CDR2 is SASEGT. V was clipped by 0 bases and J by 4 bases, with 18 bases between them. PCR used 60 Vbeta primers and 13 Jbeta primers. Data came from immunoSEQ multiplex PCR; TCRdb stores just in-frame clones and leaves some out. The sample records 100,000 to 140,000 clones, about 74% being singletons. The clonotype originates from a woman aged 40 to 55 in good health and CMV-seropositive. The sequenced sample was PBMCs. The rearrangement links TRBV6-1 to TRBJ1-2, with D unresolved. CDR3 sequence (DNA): TGTGCCAGCAGTGAAGCGGGAGCGGTCCTCCCGTCCTATGGCTACACCTTC. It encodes CASSEAGAVLPSYGYTF.